This T cell receptor (beta chain) originates from a study of blood T cell repertoires in COVID-19 (dated by TCRdb to 2020 to 2021). General notes on the study: Samples from collaborators originated in the United States, Italy and Spain and spanned both the acute and convalescent phases of COVID-19. The material from the prospective study consisted of cDNA or gDNA derived from T cells, B-cell-depleted T cells, or PBMCs. Deeply sampled blood TCRbeta repertoires from subjects exposed to, actively infected with, or recovered from COVID-19 were included in the dataset. The repertoires were released in a freely available public database meant as a resource for research on the immune response to SARS-CoV-2. The samples were drawn from the first 160 participants of the ongoing ImmuneRACE study and from over 950 subjects provided by 6 global collaborators. Nearly every sample came with metadata listing a de-identified subject ID, COVID-19 status, age in years and sex. Where available, HLA class I and class II types were obtained from metadata supplied by the sample provider rather than from assay-based typing.

Turning to this clone: Its antigen has not been determined. Per-base quality was not reported, and no clone a single base away is much larger than it.

Broad study findings and their caveats: The amount of clinical and demographic metadata varied by source and participant and was provided uncurated.

Trimming removed 2 bases from V and 2 bases from J; the gene matches leave 4 bases unexplained. Measured from the cysteine to the phenylalanine, the CDR3 is 15 residues long. The DNA shown is the 45-base CDR3, in frame from base 1. According to the germline V gene, CDR1 reads LGHNT and CDR2 reads FRNRAP. Collaborating institutions collected whole blood in K2EDTA tubes following their own protocols. Collaborator samples were shipped for TCRbeta analysis as frozen whole blood, isolated PBMCs, or DNA extracted from either sample type. TCRbeta CDR3 regions were amplified from genomic DNA by means of the immunoSEQ Assay, a bias-controlled multiplex PCR. In the authors' own workflow: Within the assay, amplification of reference gene primers was used to estimate how many nucleated cells each sample contained. To quantify the absolute abundance of each unique TCRbeta CDR3 rearrangement, sequence reads were collapsed and filtered. For each sample, productive Simpson clonality was calculated as the square root of Simpson's diversity index across productive rearrangements. As stored in TCRdb, this immuneACCESS dataset retains in-frame rearrangements with V and J assigned. A fraction of the clones does not appear; measured against another copy, unresolved V genes explain less than half of the discrepancy, and the remainder lacks a known reason. That table supplies the V and J calls and clone size; D and trimming were determined from the DNA. Present in this sample are 60,000 to 65,000 clones, over 60% of which were seen just once. Approximately 5% of the sample lies in the top ten.

The clonotype originates from a human donor in a cohort sampled during active COVID-19. The material sequenced was peripheral blood. The chain employs TRBV12-5 and TRBJ1-1, with 8 junctional bases fitting TRBD1. The encoded CDR3 is CASGLQQGGNTEAFF. The DNA is as follows: TGTGCTAGTGGTTTGCAACAGGGGGGAAACACTGAAGCTTTCTTT. With all but the CDR3 taken from the reference TRBV12-5 and TRBJ1-1 genes, the full variable domain is: DARVTQTPRHKVTEMGQEVTMRCQPILGHNTVFWYRQTMMQGLELLAYFRNRAPLDDSGMPKDRFSAEMPDATLATLKIQPSEPRDSAVYFCASGLQQGGNTEAFFGQGTRLTVV.